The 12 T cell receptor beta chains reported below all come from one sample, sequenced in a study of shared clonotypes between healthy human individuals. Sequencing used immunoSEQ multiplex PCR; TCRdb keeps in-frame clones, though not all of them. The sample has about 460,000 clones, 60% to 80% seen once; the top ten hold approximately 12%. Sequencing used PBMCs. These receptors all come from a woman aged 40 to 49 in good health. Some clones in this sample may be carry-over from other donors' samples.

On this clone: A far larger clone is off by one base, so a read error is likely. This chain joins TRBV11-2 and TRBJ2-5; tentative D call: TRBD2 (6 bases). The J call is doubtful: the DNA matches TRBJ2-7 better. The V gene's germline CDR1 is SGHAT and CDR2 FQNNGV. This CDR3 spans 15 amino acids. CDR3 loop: CASSFQTGTGNEQYF. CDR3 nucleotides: TGTGCCAGCAGCTTTCAGACCGGGACTGGGAACGAGCAGTACTTC.

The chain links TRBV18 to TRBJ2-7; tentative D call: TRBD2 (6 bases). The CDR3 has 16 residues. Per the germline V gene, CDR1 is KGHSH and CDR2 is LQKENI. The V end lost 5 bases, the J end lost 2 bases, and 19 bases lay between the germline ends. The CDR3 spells CASSTRQPGVTYEQYF. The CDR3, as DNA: TGTGCCAGCTCAACCCGACAACCGGGAGTCACCTACGAGCAGTACTTC.

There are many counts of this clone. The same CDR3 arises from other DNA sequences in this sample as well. In DNA, the CDR3 is TGTGCCAGCAGCTTAGCGCCAGATCAGCCCCAGCATTTT. It specifies CASSLAPDQPQHF. The chain has TRBV7-2 and TRBJ1-5, with D uncertain. V gave up 0 bases and J gave up 5 bases, with 5 bases separating them. CDR3 size: 13 residues. The germline V gene has CDR1 SGHTA and CDR2 FQGNSA.

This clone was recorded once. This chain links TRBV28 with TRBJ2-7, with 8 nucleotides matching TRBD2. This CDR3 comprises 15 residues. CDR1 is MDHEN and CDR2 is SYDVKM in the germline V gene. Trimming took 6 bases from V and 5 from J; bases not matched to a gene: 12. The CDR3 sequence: CASSPGGSGIHEQYF. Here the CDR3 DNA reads TGTGCCAGCAGCCCAGGTGGTAGCGGGATCCACGAGCAGTACTTC.

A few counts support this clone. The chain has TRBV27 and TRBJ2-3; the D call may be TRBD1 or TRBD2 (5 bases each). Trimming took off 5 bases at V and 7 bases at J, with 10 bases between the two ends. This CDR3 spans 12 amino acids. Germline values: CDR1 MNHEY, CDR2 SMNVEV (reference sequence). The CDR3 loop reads CASSMGVHTQYF. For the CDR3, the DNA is TGTGCCAGCAGTATGGGGGTTCATACGCAGTATTTT.

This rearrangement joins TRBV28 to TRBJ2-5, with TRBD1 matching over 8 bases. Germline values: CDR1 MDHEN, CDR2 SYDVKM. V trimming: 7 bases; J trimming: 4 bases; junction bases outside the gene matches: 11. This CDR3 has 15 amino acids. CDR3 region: CASNIRTRGLETQYF. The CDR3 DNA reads TGTGCCAGCAACATAAGGACCAGGGGGCTAGAGACCCAGTACTTC.

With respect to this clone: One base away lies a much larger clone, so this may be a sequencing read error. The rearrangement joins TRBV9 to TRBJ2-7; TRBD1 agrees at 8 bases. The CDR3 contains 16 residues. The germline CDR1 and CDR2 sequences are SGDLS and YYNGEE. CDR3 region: CAGSVLPGTGTYEQYF. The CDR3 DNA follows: TGTGCCGGCAGCGTACTGCCCGGGACAGGAACCTACGAGCAGTACTTC.

The CDR3 protein is CASSYSAYEQFF. DNA of the CDR3: TGTGCCAGCAGCTACAGTGCGTATGAGCAGTTCTTC. The chain recombines TRBV7-2 with TRBJ2-1; the D is unclear. V lost 4 bases to trimming and J lost 8 bases, with 9 bases between them. The CDR3 extends over 12 amino acids. Germline values: CDR1 SGHTA, CDR2 FQGNSA.

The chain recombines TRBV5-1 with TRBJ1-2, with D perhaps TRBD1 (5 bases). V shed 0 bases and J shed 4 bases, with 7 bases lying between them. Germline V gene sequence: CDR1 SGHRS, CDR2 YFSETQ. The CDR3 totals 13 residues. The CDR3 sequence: CASSLDRSYGYTF. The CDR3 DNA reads TGCGCCAGCAGCTTGGACAGGTCCTATGGCTACACCTTC.

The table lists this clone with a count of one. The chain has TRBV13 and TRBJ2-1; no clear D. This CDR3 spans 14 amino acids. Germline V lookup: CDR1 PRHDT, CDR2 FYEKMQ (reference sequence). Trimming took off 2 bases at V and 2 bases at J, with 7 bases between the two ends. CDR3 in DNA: TGTGCCAGCAGCTTAATGGGCACCTACAATGAGCAGTTCTTC. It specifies CASSLMGTYNEQFF.

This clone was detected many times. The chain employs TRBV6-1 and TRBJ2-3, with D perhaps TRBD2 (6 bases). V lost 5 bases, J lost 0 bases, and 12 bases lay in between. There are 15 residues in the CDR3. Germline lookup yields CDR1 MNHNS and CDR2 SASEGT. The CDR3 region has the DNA TGTGCCAGCAGTCGCCGGGACTCCAGCACAGATACGCAGTATTTT. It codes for CASSRRDSSTDTQYF.

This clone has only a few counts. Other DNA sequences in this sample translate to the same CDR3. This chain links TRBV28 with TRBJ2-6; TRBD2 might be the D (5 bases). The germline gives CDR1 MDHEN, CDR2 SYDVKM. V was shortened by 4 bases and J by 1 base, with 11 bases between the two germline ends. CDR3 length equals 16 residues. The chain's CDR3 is CASSSRTASGANVLTF. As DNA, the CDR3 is TGTGCCAGCAGTTCCCGGACTGCATCTGGGGCCAACGTCCTGACTTTC.